This T cell receptor (beta chain) comes out of a study of control samples from healthy donors and cancer patients. This table comes from immunoSEQ multiplex PCR, and its TCRdb copy is limited to in-frame clones, with some not included. The data hold 75,000 to 95,000 clones, with about nine tenths observed a single time. The sequenced sample was blood. The source of this sequence is a woman between 18 and 29 years old in good health.

This chain's CDR3 is CASSPGVQGEAFF. The CDR3 nucleotides read TGTGCCAGCTCACCAGGGGTCCAGGGAGAAGCTTTCTTT. The chain recombines TRBV18 with TRBJ1-1; TRBD1 is a possible D gene (5 bases). V dropped 2 bases and J dropped 8 bases, with 12 bases sitting between them. Germline V CDR1 and CDR2: KGHSH, LQKENI. This CDR3 is built from 13 residues.